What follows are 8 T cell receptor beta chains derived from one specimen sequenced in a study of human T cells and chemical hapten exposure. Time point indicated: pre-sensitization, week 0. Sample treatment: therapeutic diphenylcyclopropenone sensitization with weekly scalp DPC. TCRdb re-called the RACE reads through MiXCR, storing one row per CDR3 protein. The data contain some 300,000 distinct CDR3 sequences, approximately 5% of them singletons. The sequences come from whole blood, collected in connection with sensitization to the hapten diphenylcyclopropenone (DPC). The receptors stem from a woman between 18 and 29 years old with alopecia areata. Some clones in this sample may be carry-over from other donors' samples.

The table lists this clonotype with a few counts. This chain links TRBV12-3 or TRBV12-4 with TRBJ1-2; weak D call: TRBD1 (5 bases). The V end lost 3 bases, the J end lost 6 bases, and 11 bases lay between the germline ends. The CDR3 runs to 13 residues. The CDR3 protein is CASSFQGDHGYTF. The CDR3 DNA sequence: TGTGCCAGCAGTTTCCAGGGCGACCATGGCTACACCTTC.

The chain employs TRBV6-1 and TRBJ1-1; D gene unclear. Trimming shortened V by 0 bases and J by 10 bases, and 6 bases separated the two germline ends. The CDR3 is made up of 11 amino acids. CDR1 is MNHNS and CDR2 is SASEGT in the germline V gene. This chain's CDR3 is CASSEALGAFF. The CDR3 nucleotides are TGTGCCAGCAGTGAAGCGCTCGGAGCTTTCTTT.

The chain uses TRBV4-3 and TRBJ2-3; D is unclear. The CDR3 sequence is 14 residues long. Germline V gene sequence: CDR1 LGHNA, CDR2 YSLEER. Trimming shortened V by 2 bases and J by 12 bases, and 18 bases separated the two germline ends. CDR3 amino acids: CASSQSPAWNSQYF. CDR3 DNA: TGCGCCAGCAGCCAAAGTCCGGCTTGGAATAGTCAGTATTTT.

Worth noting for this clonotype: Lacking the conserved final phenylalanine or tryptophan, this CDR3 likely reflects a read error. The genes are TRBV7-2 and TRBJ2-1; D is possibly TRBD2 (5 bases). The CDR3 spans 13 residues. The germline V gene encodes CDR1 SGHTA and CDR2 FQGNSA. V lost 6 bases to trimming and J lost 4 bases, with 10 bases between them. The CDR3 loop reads CASRPDYYNEQFS. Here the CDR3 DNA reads TGTGCCAGCAGACCCGACTATTACAATGAGCAGTTCTCC.

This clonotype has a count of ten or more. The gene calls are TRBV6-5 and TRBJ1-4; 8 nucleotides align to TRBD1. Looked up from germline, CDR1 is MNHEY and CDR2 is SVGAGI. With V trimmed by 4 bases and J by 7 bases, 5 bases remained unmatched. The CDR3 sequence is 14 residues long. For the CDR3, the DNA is TGTGCCAGCAGTTCACGACAGGGGAGTGAAAAACTGTTTTTT. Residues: CASSSRQGSEKLFF.

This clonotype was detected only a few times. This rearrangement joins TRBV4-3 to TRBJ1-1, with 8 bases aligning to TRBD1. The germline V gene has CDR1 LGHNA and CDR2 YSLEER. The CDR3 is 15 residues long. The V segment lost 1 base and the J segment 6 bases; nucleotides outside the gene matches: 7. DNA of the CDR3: TGCGCCAGCAGCCAAGTTCAGGGGGCGCGGGCTGAAGCTTTCTTT. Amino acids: CASSQVQGARAEAFF.

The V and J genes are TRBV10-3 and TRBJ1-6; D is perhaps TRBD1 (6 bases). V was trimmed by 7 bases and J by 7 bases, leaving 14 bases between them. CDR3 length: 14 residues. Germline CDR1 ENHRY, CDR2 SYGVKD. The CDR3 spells CAIKMTGSNSPLHF. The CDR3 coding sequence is TGTGCCATCAAGATGACAGGTTCCAATTCACCCCTCCACTTT.

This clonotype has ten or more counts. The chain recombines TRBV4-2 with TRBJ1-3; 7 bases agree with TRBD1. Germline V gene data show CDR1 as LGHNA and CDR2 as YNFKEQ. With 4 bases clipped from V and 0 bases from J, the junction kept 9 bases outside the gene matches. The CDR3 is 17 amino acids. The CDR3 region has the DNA TGTGCCAGCAGCCCTCAGGAGGGGGCGAGCTCTGGAAACACCATATATTTT. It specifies CASSPQEGASSGNTIYF.